This TCR beta chain was captured by sequencing in a study of cytomegalovirus exposure and HLA in healthy donors. Only a few counts were recorded for this clone. Its matching antigen is unknown. The study ran its PCR with 60 Vbeta and 13 Jbeta primers. The data were produced by immunoSEQ multiplex PCR, yet TCRdb's version contains in-frame clones alone and is incomplete. Among around 730 clones, over 40% were seen once, and the ten largest hold more than 25%. The CDR3 sequence is 19 residues long. Findings and caveats of the study: Versus the approximately 700-donor mean, an Asian-associated ancestry cluster reportedly showed fewer N-insertions in a later analysis. Later on, an analysis tied approximately 15,000 TCR beta sequences to HLA alleles at 0.05 false discovery rate. Per published reports, the classifier diagnosed cytomegalovirus status with high specificity and sensitivity.

The clonotype was recovered from a man between 40 and 49 years old in good health and CMV-seronegative. The V and J genes are TRBV21-1 and TRBJ2-2; the table's D call of TRBD1 was not tested on the DNA. TRBV21-1 is assigned pseudogene status. The sample consisted of PBMCs. For the CDR3, the DNA is TGTGCCAGCAGCAACAAATGGGACAGGGGGGAAGGGGCCACCGGGGAGCTGTTTTTT. This codes for CASSNKWDRGEGATGELFF.